This T cell receptor beta chain was sequenced during a study of blood T cells in healthy people across ages. This clonotype was detected ten times or more. Germline CDR1 is MNHEY and CDR2 is SVGEGT. CDR3 length: 14 residues. Trimming at V came to 2 bases and at J to 6 bases, leaving 7 bases not matched to a gene. RNA extraction gave at least 5 micrograms of total RNA per sample. Sample-barcoded 5' priming and a J-beta primer mix drove a second PCR of roughly 7 to 11 cycles. MiXCR was run by TCRdb on the 5' RACE reads, yielding one entry per CDR3 protein. The sample has 800,000 to 950,000 distinct CDR3 sequences; about 29% are singletons. This same sample was also part of a study on T cells of mothers and their children.

The sample consisted of blood. This TCR was sampled from a woman aged 40 to 50 in good health. The rearrangement links TRBV6-2 or TRBV6-3 to TRBJ2-7, with TRBD1 matching over 7 bases. This chain's CDR3 is CASSYNRGSTEQYF. DNA of the CDR3: TGTGCCAGCAGTTACAACAGGGGAAGCACCGAGCAGTACTTC.